Below, 9 T cell receptor beta chains from the same sample are listed, as sequenced in a study of T cells in Graves' hyperthyroidism and ophthalmopathy. Amplification of TCR beta CDR3 regions used RNA as the template. The HTBI set primed first-round TCR CDR3 RT-PCR. Each CDR3 protein is one row after TCRdb ran MiXCR on the multiplex PCR reads. Found here are roughly 570,000 distinct CDR3 sequences, about half of them singletons; the top ten hold under 20%. Sequencing was performed on peripheral blood or thyroid tissue (not recorded which). Receptors originate from an adult woman with Graves' disease, either hyperthyroidism or ophthalmopathy (not recorded which).

The V gene is TRBV29-1, the J gene TRBJ1-1; D possibly corresponds to TRBD1 (5 bases). Germline values: CDR1 SQVTM, CDR2 ANQGSEA. Trimming removed 6 bases at V and 6 bases at J, with 14 bases between. This CDR3 has 12 residues. CDR3 protein: CSVPTEIAEAFF. CDR3 DNA sequence: TGCAGCGTACCGACAGAGATCGCTGAAGCTTTCTTT. Full variable domain (rest looked up from reference TRBV29-1 and TRBJ1-1): SAVISQKPSRDICQRGTSLTIQCQVDSQVTMMFWYRQQPGQSLTLIATANQGSEATYESGFVIDKFPISRPNLTFSTLTVSNMSPEDSSIYLCSVPTEIAEAFFGQGTRLTVV.

The V call is TRBV2, the J call TRBJ2-7; no reliable D call. This CDR3 is built from 11 residues. The ends were cut back, 3 bases at V and 5 bases at J, with 5 bases in the middle. From germline, CDR1 is SNHLY and CDR2 FYNNEI. The CDR3, as DNA: TGTGCCAGCAGTGATCTTGACGAGCAGTACTTC. Residues: CASSDLDEQYF.

The rearrangement joins TRBV14 to TRBJ1-2; the match to TRBD1 covers 8 bases. The V gene's germline CDR1 is SGHDN and CDR2 FVKESK. This CDR3 is built from 12 residues. J was trimmed by 8 bases and V by 8 bases; bases with no gene match: 7. CDR3 sequence: CASGQGFGGYTF. The CDR3 DNA sequence: TGTGCCAGCGGACAGGGTTTCGGCGGCTACACCTTC.

At least ten counts were recorded for this clonotype. V gene TRBV5-1 combines with J gene TRBJ2-2; the D is unclear. The CDR3 is 13 residues long. Trimming left V 0 bases short and J 6 bases short, with 6 bases between. Germline V gives CDR1 SGHRS, CDR2 YFSETQ. The CDR3 here is CASSLDLAGELFF. In DNA form, the CDR3 reads TGCGCCAGCAGCTTGGATTTGGCCGGGGAGCTGTTTTTT.

This clonotype was recorded only once. A junction boundary mismatches the germline segment, possibly from a read error. The V gene is TRBV29-1, the J gene TRBJ1-4; unclear D gene. The CDR3 is 9 amino acids. From germline, CDR1 is SQVTM and CDR2 ANQGSEA. CDR3 amino acids: CSVSQFEGF. The CDR3 DNA reads as TGCAGCGTTTCTCAATTCGAAGGGTTT. The whole variable domain, filled in from reference TRBV29-1 and TRBJ1-4, reads SAVISQKPSRDICQRGTSLTIQCQVDSQVTMMFWYRQQPGQSLTLIATANQGSEATYESGFVIDKFPISRPNLTFSTLTVSNMSPEDSSIYLCSVSQFEGFGSGTQLSVL.

The sample holds many counts of this clonotype. This chain uses TRBV5-8 with TRBJ1-6, with 7 bases matching TRBD1. CDR3 size: 15 residues. The germline V gene has CDR1 SGHTS and CDR2 YDEGEE. J was trimmed by 10 bases and V by 4 bases; bases with no gene match: 11. This CDR3 reads CASSVSTGTGSPLHF. In DNA, the CDR3 is TGTGCCAGCAGCGTATCGACAGGGACGGGCTCACCCCTCCACTTT.

Regarding this clonotype: One end of the junction is discordant with germline, which a read error may explain. The chain employs TRBV7-2 and TRBJ1-3; the D gene is possibly TRBD1 (6 bases). CDR1 and CDR2 (germline): SGHTA, FQGNSA. CDR3 length equals 14 residues. The CDR3 sequence: CASSPGHSANTIYF. The DNA of the CDR3 is TGCGCCAGCAGTCCGGGACATTCTGCGAACACCATATATTTT.

In its sample, this clonotype was seen once. This chain links TRBV7-9 with TRBJ2-5; the D is unclear. V was shortened by 3 bases and J by 3 bases, with 8 bases between the two germline ends. The CDR3 is 13 residues long. Germline-derived CDR1 and CDR2 are SEHNR and FQNEAQ (reference sequence). The CDR3, as DNA: TGTGCCAGCAGCTTGGCAGAAGAAGAGACCCAGTACTTC. It encodes CASSLAEEETQYF. Full variable domain (remainder filled in from reference TRBV7-9 and TRBJ2-5): DTGVSQNPRHKITKRGQNVTFRCDPISEHNRLYWYRQTLGQGPEFLTYFQNEAQLEKSRLLSDRFSAERPKGSFSTLEIQRTEQGDSAMYLCASSLAEEETQYFGPGTRLLVL.

A note on this clonotype: A much larger clonotype is one base distant, so this may be a read error. CDR3 DNA: TGTGCCATCAGTGACGGACAGGGGATGATGGAGACCCAGTACTTC. It encodes CAISDGQGMMETQYF. The gene calls are TRBV10-3 and TRBJ2-5, with 9 bases that match TRBD1. Germline-derived CDR1 and CDR2 are ENHRY and SYGVKD. The length of the CDR3 is 15 residues. Trimming cost V 3 bases and J 5 bases; bases outside gene matches: 7.